The 27 T cell receptor beta chains listed next were all sequenced from one sample in a study of OX40 agonist ivuxolimab in advanced cancers. Profiling relied on immunoSEQ multiplex PCR, and the TCRdb table lists in-frame clones only, not all of them. The data show 69,000 or so clones, roughly 84% seen once. Here the sequenced sample was CD4+ or CD8+ T cells sorted from blood, taken in a trial of the OX40 agonist ivuxolimab. The receptors were sampled from an adult with an advanced solid tumor such as melanoma, head and neck, liver or kidney cancer.

V gene TRBV9 combines with J gene TRBJ2-1, with TRBD2 matching over 12 bases. Trimming took 2 bases from V and 7 from J; bases not matched to a gene: 10. The CDR3 contains 17 residues. Germline assignment: CDR1 SGDLS and CDR2 YYNGEE. The CDR3 protein is CASSVRGGLAGINEQFF. The CDR3 DNA sequence: TGTGCCAGCAGCGTGAGGGGAGGACTAGCGGGGATAAATGAGCAGTTCTTC. Complete variable domain (other parts from reference TRBV9 and TRBJ2-1): DSGVTQTPKHLITATGQRVTLRCSPRSGDLSVYWYQQSLDQGLQFLIQYYNGEERAKGNILERFSAQQFPDLHSELNLSSLELGDSALYFCASSVRGGLAGINEQFFGPGTRLTVL.

The chain carries TRBV6-1 and TRBJ1-2; 7 bases agree with TRBD1. CDR1 MNHNS and CDR2 SASEGT come from the germline V gene. This CDR3 comprises 14 residues. The ends lost 9 bases at V and 2 bases at J; junction bases unmatched: 9. CDR3 coding DNA: TGTGCCAGTGACCCGACAGGGACCAACTATGGCTACACCTTC. It codes for CASDPTGTNYGYTF.

This chain links TRBV6-4 with TRBJ1-2; D remains ambiguous. Trimming cost V 6 bases and J 8 bases, with 16 bases left between them. The CDR3 contains 13 residues. Germline lookup yields CDR1 MRHNA and CDR2 SNTAGT. The CDR3 DNA sequence: TGTGCCAGCAGAACAGTACCCCTCTCCGGCTACACCTTC. This sequence encodes CASRTVPLSGYTF.

This rearrangement joins TRBV10-3 to TRBJ2-2; 7 nucleotides line up with TRBD1. Germline values: CDR1 ENHRY, CDR2 SYGVKD. V lost 8 bases and J lost 5; bases outside the gene matches: 5. This CDR3 has 13 residues. For the CDR3, the DNA is TGTGCCATCGACACAGGGGAAACCGGGGAGCTGTTTTTT. Translating gives CAIDTGETGELFF.

This chain links TRBV4-1 with TRBJ1-1, with a possible D match to TRBD1 (6 bases). V gave up 4 bases and J gave up 11 bases, with 20 bases separating them. Germline-derived CDR1 and CDR2 are MGHRA and YSYEKL. There are 14 residues in the CDR3. The CDR3 DNA follows: TGCGCCAGCAGCCCAGCTGAAGGGGGGCGGCGGGCTTTCTTT. Protein sequence: CASSPAEGGRRAFF.

CDR3 sequence: CASSSNRVGEQFF. As DNA, the CDR3 is TGTGCCAGCAGTTCAAACAGGGTTGGTGAGCAGTTCTTC. The genes are TRBV6-6 and TRBJ2-1; maybe TRBD1 (6 bases). This CDR3 region has 13 residues. From germline, CDR1 is MNHNY and CDR2 SVGAGI (reference sequence). Trimming stripped 4 bases from V and 9 bases from J, with 13 bases between.

The chain uses TRBV4-2 and TRBJ1-4; no clear D gene. This CDR3 contains 13 residues. CDR1 and CDR2 from the germline V gene are LGHNA and YNFKEQ. V lost 0 bases, J lost 8 bases, and 7 bases lay in between. CDR3 loop: CASSQDRGEKLFF. The CDR3 nucleotides read TGTGCCAGCAGCCAAGACAGAGGGGAAAAACTGTTTTTT.

The chain links TRBV6-6 to TRBJ2-7; D is ambiguous. The CDR3 spans 13 residues. Per germline, CDR1 MNHNY and CDR2 SVGAGI (reference sequence). The V and J ends lost 6 bases and 3 bases respectively, with 12 bases between them. The CDR3: CASSPEQSYEQYF. The CDR3 bases are TGTGCCAGCAGCCCCGAACAGAGCTACGAGCAGTACTTC.

V gene TRBV11-2 combines with J gene TRBJ2-3, with D perhaps matching TRBD1 (5 bases). CDR3 length equals 12 residues. The V gene lost 5 bases and the J gene lost 5 bases, with 8 bases spanning the gap. CDR1 is SGHAT, CDR2 FQNNGV, per germline. CDR3 bases: TGTGCCAGCAGCGAAACAGGAGATACGCAGTATTTT. Its translation is CASSETGDTQYF. Combining the CDR3 with reference TRBV11-2 and TRBJ2-3 gives the whole variable domain EAGVAQSPRYKIIEKRQSVAFWCNPISGHATLYWYQQILGQGPKLLIQFQNNGVVDDSQLPKDRFSAERLKGVDSTLKIQPAKLEDSAVYLCASSETGDTQYFGPGTRLTVL.

This chain links TRBV5-1 with TRBJ2-5, with 9 bases identical to TRBD1. The trim removed 2 bases at V and 3 bases at J, leaving 5 bases unmatched. This CDR3 is built from 15 residues. Germline-derived CDR1 and CDR2 are SGHRS and YFSETQ. CDR3 amino acids: CASSLPGTGKETQYF. The CDR3 nucleotides are TGCGCCAGCAGCTTACCCGGGACAGGGAAAGAGACCCAGTACTTC. Full variable domain (outside the CDR3, taken from reference TRBV5-1 and TRBJ2-5): KAGVTQTPRYLIKTRGQQVTLSCSPISGHRSVSWYQQTPGQGLQFLFEYFSETQRNKGNFPGRFSGRQFSNSRSEMNVSTLELGDSALYLCASSLPGTGKETQYFGPGTRLLVL.

The chain has TRBV18 and TRBJ1-1; 7 positions match TRBD1. The CDR3 has 17 amino acids. The V segment lost 3 bases and the J segment 1 base; nucleotides outside the gene matches: 11. Germline CDR1 is KGHSH and CDR2 is LQKENI. CDR3 bases: TGTGCCAGCTCACCCCGGTCCTGGGGACAGTCGAACACTGAAGCTTTCTTT. Translating gives CASSPRSWGQSNTEAFF.

The J gene is TRBJ1-1, the V gene TRBV6-5; D ambiguous. The CDR3 runs to 11 residues. Trimming took off 5 bases at V and 4 bases at J, with 5 bases between the two ends. CDR1 and CDR2 from the germline V gene are MNHEY and SVGAGI. The CDR3 region is CASSRVTEAFF. The CDR3 coding sequence is TGTGCCAGCAGTAGGGTCACTGAAGCTTTCTTT.

In regard to this clone: Compared with germline, one end of the junction differs, possibly owing to a read error. V gene TRBV9 combines with J gene TRBJ1-2; D may be TRBD1 (5 bases). This CDR3 contains 13 residues. The V gene's germline CDR1 is SGDLS and CDR2 YYNGEE. The CDR3 spells CASSAHEGTGNAF. The CDR3 DNA is TGTGCCAGCAGCGCCCACGAGGGGACGGGGAACGCCTTC.

The chain is built from TRBV7-2 and TRBJ1-3; D is unclear. Trimming took off 1 base at V and 10 bases at J, with 8 bases between the two ends. The germline CDR1 and CDR2 sequences are SGHTA and FQGNSA. The CDR3 spans 12 residues. The CDR3: CASSLDRTTIYF. CDR3 sequence (DNA): TGTGCCAGCAGCTTAGACAGAACTACCATATATTTT.

The chain links TRBV5-1 to TRBJ2-1, with 7 positions matching TRBD2. Trimming cost V 0 bases and J 2 bases; bases outside gene matches: 5. From germline, CDR1 is SGHRS and CDR2 YFSETQ. The CDR3 totals 16 residues. The CDR3 coding sequence is TGCGCCAGCAGCTTGGTTGGGGGAGGGCCCTACAATGAGCAGTTCTTC. Its protein is CASSLVGGGPYNEQFF.

The chain combines TRBV15 with TRBJ2-1, with a possible D match to TRBD2 (6 bases). The CDR3 has 17 amino acids. Trimming took off 5 bases at V and 7 bases at J, with 24 bases between the two ends. Germline assignment: CDR1 LNHNV and CDR2 YYDKDF (reference sequence). The CDR3 reads CATSRLPGLLRGNEQFF. The CDR3 coding sequence is TGTGCCACCAGCCGACTCCCGGGACTCCTGAGGGGTAATGAGCAGTTCTTC.

The chain is built from TRBV29-1 and TRBJ1-3; D not resolved. Between the trimmed V and J ends, which lost 0 bases and 0 bases, there was a span of 15 bases. The CDR3 runs to 17 residues. Germline lookup yields CDR1 SQVTM and CDR2 ANQGSEA. The DNA for the CDR3 is TGCAGCGTTGAAGATCGTGGGAAGGCCAACTCTGGAAACACCATATATTTT. Protein sequence: CSVEDRGKANSGNTIYF.

This chain links TRBV28 with TRBJ1-5; D is perhaps TRBD1 (6 bases). CDR1 MDHEN and CDR2 SYDVKM come from the germline V gene. The CDR3 is 17 amino acids. V was trimmed by 4 bases and J by 6 bases, leaving 22 bases between them. The CDR3 DNA is TGTGCCAGCAGTTCCCCCATTACCGGGGGCACGCGTCAGCCCCAGCATTTT. Amino acid sequence: CASSSPITGGTRQPQHF.

This rearrangement joins TRBV19 to TRBJ2-5; 11 positions match TRBD2. J gave up 13 bases and V 3 bases, and 7 bases lay outside the gene matches. The CDR3 extends over 13 amino acids. Per the germline V gene, CDR1 is LNHDA and CDR2 is SQIVND (reference sequence). The CDR3 region is CASSIPSSGGLYF. CDR3 bases: TGTGCCAGTAGTATCCCATCTAGCGGGGGGCTGTACTTC.

This clone is large (0.1 to 1%). This chain links TRBV9 with TRBJ2-7, with 8 nucleotides matching TRBD2. V was clipped by 4 bases and J by 2 bases; unmatched bases: 8. The CDR3 contains 15 residues. Germline-derived CDR1 and CDR2 are SGDLS and YYNGEE. The CDR3 here is CASSPLAGPTYEQYF. Here the CDR3 DNA reads TGTGCCAGCAGCCCTCTAGCGGGTCCGACCTACGAGCAGTACTTC.

CDR3 protein: CASSLRRDPYNEQFF. The CDR3 bases are TGTGCCAGCAGCTTACGCAGGGACCCCTACAATGAGCAGTTCTTC. The chain joins TRBV7-2 to TRBJ2-1; D may correspond to TRBD1 or TRBD2 (5 bases each). The CDR3 consists of 15 residues. Looked up from germline, CDR1 is SGHTA and CDR2 is FQGNSA. With 2 bases removed from V and 2 bases from J, the gap between germline ends came to 10 bases.

The J gene is TRBJ2-5, the V gene TRBV5-6, with D uncertain. Trimming cost V 0 bases and J 1 base, with 7 bases left between them. The germline V gene encodes CDR1 SGHDT and CDR2 YYEEEE. CDR3 size: 14 residues. The CDR3 loop is CASSLGTVQETQYF. In DNA, the CDR3 is TGTGCCAGCAGCTTGGGGACGGTCCAAGAGACCCAGTACTTC.

V usage is TRBV28 and J usage is TRBJ2-5, with TRBD2 as a possible D gene (7 bases). This CDR3 spans 15 amino acids. The V and J ends lost 6 bases and 2 bases respectively, with 16 bases between them. Looked up from germline, CDR1 is MDHEN and CDR2 is SYDVKM. CDR3 in amino acids: CASSPGGRQQETQYF. DNA of the CDR3: TGTGCCAGCAGCCCGGGGGGCCGGCAACAAGAGACCCAGTACTTC.

A few counts support this clone. This sequence joins TRBV7-2 and TRBJ1-6; D gene ambiguous. The CDR3 loop spans 12 amino acids. The germline CDR1 and CDR2 sequences are SGHTA and FQGNSA. The V and J ends lost 3 bases and 9 bases respectively, with 6 bases between them. DNA for the CDR3: TGTGCCAGCAGCTTGCGGATTTCACCCCTCCACTTT. This translates into CASSLRISPLHF.

This clone showed up just once. The chain joins TRBV5-8 to TRBJ2-7; the match to TRBD1 covers 8 bases. V lost 5 bases, J lost 4 bases, and 8 bases stayed unmatched. Germline V gives CDR1 SGHTS, CDR2 YDEGEE. The length of the CDR3 is 14 residues. The CDR3 sequence is CASRRTGNRYEQYF. The CDR3 bases are TGTGCCAGCAGGCGGACAGGGAATCGGTACGAGCAGTACTTC.

As concerns this clone: This same CDR3 is encoded by further DNA sequences in the sample. V gene TRBV27 combines with J gene TRBJ1-1; perhaps TRBD1 as D (5 bases). With 3 bases removed from V and 5 bases from J, the gap between germline ends came to 10 bases. This CDR3 has 13 residues. Germline V lookup: CDR1 MNHEY, CDR2 SMNVEV (reference sequence). CDR3 sequence reads: CASSFYRGTEAFF. The CDR3 nucleotides read TGTGCCAGCAGTTTTTATCGGGGGACTGAAGCTTTCTTT.

In nucleotides, the CDR3 is TGTGCCAGCAGCTTAGAGGGGGCCGGAAAACTGTTTTTT. It is translated as CASSLEGAGKLFF. V and J are TRBV11-3 and TRBJ1-4, with a weak D call TRBD1 (6 bases). Germline V gene data show CDR1 as SGHNT and CDR2 as YENEEA. Trimming pared 0 bases from V and 10 bases from J, leaving 9 bases between. The CDR3 is 13 amino acids.